Below, one T cell receptor beta chain is given with its context. What it binds is unknown. These data belong to a study of cytomegalovirus exposure and HLA in healthy donors. Study-level findings and limits: The study recorded over 150 TCR beta chains that were cytomegalovirus-associated.

Trimming stripped 0 bases from V and 0 bases from J, with 12 bases between. The CDR3 totals 16 residues. The V gene's germline CDR1 is SGHTA and CDR2 FQGTGA. Assay: immunoSEQ multiplex PCR; the TCRdb copy retains only in-frame clones and omits some. There are 60,000 to 85,000 clones in the sample; approximately 93% occur only once, and roughly 1.6% lies in the top ten. Input material: PBMCs. The rearrangement uses TRBV7-3 and TRBJ2-7, with D unclear. The clonotype originates from a young man in good health and CMV-seropositive. CDR3 nucleotide sequence: TGTGCCAGCAGCTTAACGGCAGTGAACCACTCCTACGAGCAGTACTTC. Amino acid sequence: CASSLTAVNHSYEQYF.